A single sample gave rise to the 5 T cell receptor beta chains below, sequenced in a study of T cell responses to AZD1222 COVID-19 vaccine. TCRdb's copy holds only in-frame clones and misses some; the assay was immunoSEQ multiplex PCR. Of tens of thousands of clones listed, about 90% are singletons. Source: peripheral blood, taken on day 0 of AZD1222 vaccination. Every receptor here comes from an adult in good health.

The count of this clone is one. The rearrangement joins TRBV5-1 to TRBJ1-3, with D possibly matching TRBD1 (5 bases). This CDR3 region has 15 residues. Per the germline V gene, CDR1 is SGHRS and CDR2 is YFSETQ. The V end was cut by 2 bases, the J end by 0 bases, with 9 bases between. The CDR3 loop reads CASSFDRYSGNTIYF. The CDR3 bases are TGCGCCAGCAGCTTTGACAGATACTCTGGAAACACCATATATTTT.

This chain links TRBV11-2 with TRBJ1-3; D gene uncertain. This CDR3 is built from 14 residues. V was pared by 5 bases and J by 1 base, with 9 bases between. Germline V gene sequence: CDR1 SGHAT, CDR2 FQNNGV. The CDR3 DNA reads as TGTGCCAGCAGCCGAGGACTTTCTGGAAACACCATATATTTT. It specifies CASSRGLSGNTIYF.

The CDR3 bases are TGTGCCAGCTCAATAAGGAGCACAGCGAACACTGAAGCTTTCTTT. Protein sequence: CASSIRSTANTEAFF. The rearrangement joins TRBV18 to TRBJ1-1; D is undetermined. Germline V gene data show CDR1 as KGHSH and CDR2 as LQKENI. The germline V and J ends were trimmed by 5 bases and 1 base, with 14 bases remaining between them. This CDR3 contains 15 residues.

The rearrangement uses TRBV30 and TRBJ2-6, with TRBD1 matching 8 bases. CDR3 size: 16 residues. Germline lookup yields CDR1 GTSNPN and CDR2 SVGIG (reference sequence). The V segment lost 4 bases and the J segment 0 bases; nucleotides outside the gene matches: 5. The CDR3 loop is CAWTNTGGSGANVLTF. The CDR3 nucleotides read TGTGCCTGGACAAACACAGGGGGCTCTGGGGCCAACGTCCTGACTTTC.

This chain links TRBV4-2 with TRBJ2-4, with 8 nucleotides matching TRBD1. The CDR3 loop spans 17 amino acids. Looked up from germline, CDR1 is LGHNA and CDR2 is YNFKEQ. V shed 2 bases and J 6 bases; nucleotides not matched to a gene: 12. DNA of the CDR3: TGTGCCAGCAGCCAAATCCCCTCGGCAGGGGGCGCAAACATTCAGTACTTC. It codes for CASSQIPSAGGANIQYF.